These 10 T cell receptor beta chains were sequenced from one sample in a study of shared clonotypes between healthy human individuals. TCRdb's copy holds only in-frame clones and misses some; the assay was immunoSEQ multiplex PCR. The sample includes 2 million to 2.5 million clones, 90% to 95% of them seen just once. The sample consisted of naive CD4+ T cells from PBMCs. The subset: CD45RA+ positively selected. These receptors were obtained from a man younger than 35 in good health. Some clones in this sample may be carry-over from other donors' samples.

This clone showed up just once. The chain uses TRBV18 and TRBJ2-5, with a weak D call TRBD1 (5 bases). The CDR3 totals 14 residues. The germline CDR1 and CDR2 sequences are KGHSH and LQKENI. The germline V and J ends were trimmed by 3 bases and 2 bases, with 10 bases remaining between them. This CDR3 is CASSPLRTQETQYF. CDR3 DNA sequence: TGTGCCAGCTCACCTCTCAGGACACAAGAGACCCAGTACTTC.

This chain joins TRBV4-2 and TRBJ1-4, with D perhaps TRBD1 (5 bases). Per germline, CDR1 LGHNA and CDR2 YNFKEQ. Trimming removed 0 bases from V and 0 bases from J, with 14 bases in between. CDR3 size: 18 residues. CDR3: CASSQEGGIITTNEKLFF. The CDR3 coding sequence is TGTGCCAGCAGCCAAGAGGGGGGAATCATCACAACTAATGAAAAACTGTTTTTT.

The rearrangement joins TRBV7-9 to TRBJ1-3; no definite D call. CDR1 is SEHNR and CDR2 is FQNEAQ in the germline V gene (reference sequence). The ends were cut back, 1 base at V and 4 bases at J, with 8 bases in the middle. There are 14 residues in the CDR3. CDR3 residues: CASSLGSGGNTIYF. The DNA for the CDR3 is TGTGCCAGCAGCTTAGGTAGTGGAGGAAACACCATATATTTT.

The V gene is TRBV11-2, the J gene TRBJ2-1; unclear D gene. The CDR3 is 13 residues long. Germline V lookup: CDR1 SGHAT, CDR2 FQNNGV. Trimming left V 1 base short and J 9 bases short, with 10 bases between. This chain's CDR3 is CASSLGLVVEQFF. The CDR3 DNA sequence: TGTGCCAGCAGCTTAGGGCTAGTGGTTGAGCAGTTCTTC.

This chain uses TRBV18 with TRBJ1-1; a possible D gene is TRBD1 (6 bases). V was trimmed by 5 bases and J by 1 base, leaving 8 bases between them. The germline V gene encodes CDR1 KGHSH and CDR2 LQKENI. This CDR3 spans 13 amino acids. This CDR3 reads CASSMGQNTEAFF. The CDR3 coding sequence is TGTGCCAGCTCAATGGGACAGAACACTGAAGCTTTCTTT. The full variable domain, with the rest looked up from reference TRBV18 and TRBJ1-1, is NAGVMQNPRHLVRRRGQEARLRCSPMKGHSHVYWYRQLPEEGLKFMVYLQKENIIDESGMPKERFSAEFPKEGPSILRIQQVVRGDSAAYFCASSMGQNTEAFFGQGTRLTVV.

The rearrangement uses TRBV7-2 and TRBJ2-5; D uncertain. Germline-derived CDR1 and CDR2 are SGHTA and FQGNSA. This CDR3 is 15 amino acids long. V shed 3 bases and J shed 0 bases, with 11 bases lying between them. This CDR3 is CASSLSLGYQETQYF. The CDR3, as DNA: TGTGCCAGCAGCTTGTCGTTAGGGTACCAAGAGACCCAGTACTTC.

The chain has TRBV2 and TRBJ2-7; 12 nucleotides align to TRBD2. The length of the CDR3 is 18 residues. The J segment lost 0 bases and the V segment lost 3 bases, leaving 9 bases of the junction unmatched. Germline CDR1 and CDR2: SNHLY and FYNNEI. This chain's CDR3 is CASSDYTSGRITSYEQYF. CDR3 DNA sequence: TGTGCCAGCAGTGATTATACTAGCGGGAGGATCACCTCCTACGAGCAGTACTTC.

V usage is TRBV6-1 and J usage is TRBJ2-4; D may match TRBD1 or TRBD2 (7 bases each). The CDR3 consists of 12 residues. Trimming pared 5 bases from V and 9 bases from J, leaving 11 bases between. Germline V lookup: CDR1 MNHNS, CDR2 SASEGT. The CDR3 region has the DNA TGTGCCAGCAGTCAGGGGGAGGGCATTCAGTACTTC. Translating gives CASSQGEGIQYF.

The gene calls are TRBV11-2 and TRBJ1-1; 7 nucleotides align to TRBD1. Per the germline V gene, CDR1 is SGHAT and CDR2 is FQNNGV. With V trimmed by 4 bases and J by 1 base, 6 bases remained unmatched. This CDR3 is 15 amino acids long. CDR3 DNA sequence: TGTGCCAGCAGCTCGACGCACAGGGGGAACACTGAAGCTTTCTTT. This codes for CASSSTHRGNTEAFF. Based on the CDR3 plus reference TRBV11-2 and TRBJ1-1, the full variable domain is EAGVAQSPRYKIIEKRQSVAFWCNPISGHATLYWYQQILGQGPKLLIQFQNNGVVDDSQLPKDRFSAERLKGVDSTLKIQPAKLEDSAVYLCASSSTHRGNTEAFFGQGTRLTVV.

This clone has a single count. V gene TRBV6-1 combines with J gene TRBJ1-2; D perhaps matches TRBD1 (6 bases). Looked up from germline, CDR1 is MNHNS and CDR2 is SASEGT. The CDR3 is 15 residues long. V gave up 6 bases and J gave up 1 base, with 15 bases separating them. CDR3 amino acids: CASRNGGAVNYGYTF. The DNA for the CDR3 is TGTGCCAGCAGAAATGGGGGGGCGGTTAACTATGGCTACACCTTC.